Shown below are 27 T cell receptor beta chains from a single sample sequenced in a study of early T cells in non-severe SARS-CoV-2 infection. TCRdb recomputed calls from the 5' RACE reads with MiXCR, one row per CDR3 protein. The repertoire holds tens of thousands of distinct CDR3 sequences, about 3.9% seen once, with around 5.6% in the top ten. The sequencing input was whole blood. Receptors were obtained from an adult who was a healthcare worker with PCR-confirmed SARS-CoV-2 infection or an uninfected control (not recorded which).

This clonotype occurred many times. The chain joins TRBV3-1 to TRBJ2-3, with D uncertain. CDR1 and CDR2 (germline): LGHDT, YNNKEL (reference sequence). The CDR3 runs to 15 residues. Trimming removed 4 bases from V and 5 bases from J, with 16 bases in between. The CDR3 loop is CASSPLSGLGDTQYF. The CDR3 region has the DNA TGTGCCAGCAGCCCCCTTTCCGGGTTGGGAGATACGCAGTATTTT.

This clonotype came up many times. V gene TRBV19 combines with J gene TRBJ2-3; 7 bases line up with TRBD2. CDR1 and CDR2 from the germline V gene are LNHDA and SQIVND (reference sequence). The CDR3 has 16 residues. After removal of 5 bases from V and 2 bases from J, the junction contained 10 bases not matched to a gene. CDR3 residues: CASSPQRGWDTDTQYF. Here the CDR3 DNA reads TGTGCCAGTAGTCCCCAGCGGGGATGGGACACAGATACGCAGTATTTT.

This clonotype appeared a few times. The V and J genes are TRBV6-2 or TRBV6-3 and TRBJ2-1; the match to TRBD2 covers 11 bases. The germline V gene has CDR1 MNHEY and CDR2 SVGEGT. This CDR3 has 22 residues. The J segment lost 0 bases and the V segment lost 2 bases, leaving 18 bases of the junction unmatched. The CDR3: CASSYMEKLAGGLSSSYNEQFF. The CDR3 DNA follows: TGTGCCAGCAGTTACATGGAGAAGCTAGCGGGGGGTCTCTCTTCCTCCTACAATGAGCAGTTCTTC.

This clonotype was seen at least ten times. The rearrangement links TRBV7-9 to TRBJ2-7, with D possibly TRBD2 on 5 matching bases. Looked up from germline, CDR1 is SEHNR and CDR2 is FQNEAQ (reference sequence). V was trimmed by 3 bases and J by 5 bases, leaving 11 bases between them. The CDR3 spans 13 residues. The CDR3 here is CASSFSVGNEQYF. As DNA, the CDR3 is TGTGCCAGCAGCTTTTCGGTCGGGAACGAGCAGTACTTC.

A few counts support this clonotype. This chain connects TRBV15 to TRBJ2-1, with TRBD2 identical over 10 bases. Germline trimming cut 5 bases from V and 6 bases from J; bases unmatched to any gene: 4. Germline-derived CDR1 and CDR2 are LNHNV and YYDKDF (reference sequence). The CDR3 runs to 14 residues. CDR3 loop: CATSVGLAANEQFF. CDR3 coding DNA: TGTGCCACCAGCGTCGGACTAGCGGCCAATGAGCAGTTCTTC.

This clonotype was seen more than once but under ten times. V usage is TRBV29-1 and J usage is TRBJ2-3; D may be TRBD1 or TRBD2 (6 bases each). Germline CDR1 and CDR2: SQVTM and ANQGSEA. This CDR3 is 14 amino acids long. Deletions cut 6 bases from V and 0 bases from J, with 13 bases between. CDR3 in DNA: TGCAGCGTAGGAGGGACAACAAGCACAGATACGCAGTATTTT. It yields the protein CSVGGTTSTDTQYF.

In its sample, this clonotype was seen many times. The chain is built from TRBV20-1 and TRBJ1-1; 8 bases match TRBD1. Trimming at V came to 5 bases and at J to 3 bases, leaving 8 bases not matched to a gene. The CDR3 is made up of 14 amino acids. Germline V gene sequence: CDR1 DFQATT, CDR2 SNEGSKA (reference sequence). This chain's CDR3 is CSADPTGADTEAFF. In DNA form, the CDR3 reads TGCAGTGCTGATCCGACAGGGGCGGACACTGAAGCTTTCTTT.

This clonotype has just a few counts. A much larger clone is a single base away; this may be a read error. The chain joins TRBV20-1 to TRBJ1-1; maybe TRBD1 (5 bases). CDR3 length: 11 residues. Germline V gene lookup returns CDR1 DFQATT and CDR2 SNEGSKA (reference sequence). Trimming pared 8 bases from V and 4 bases from J, leaving 11 bases between. This chain's CDR3 is CSTQRGTEAFF. The CDR3 DNA is TGCAGTACCCAGAGGGGCACTGAAGCTTTCTTT.

This clonotype was detected many times. CDR3 amino acids: CATSDPGQNTGELFF. The CDR3 DNA sequence: TGTGCCACCAGTGACCCCGGACAGAACACCGGGGAGCTGTTTTTT. The rearrangement uses TRBV24-1 and TRBJ2-2, with D maybe TRBD1 (5 bases). Germline V lookup: CDR1 KGHDR, CDR2 SFDVKD. The CDR3 consists of 15 residues. The V gene lost 4 bases and the J gene lost 1 base, with 9 bases spanning the gap.

This clonotype was counted at least ten times. The chain joins TRBV12-3 or TRBV12-4 to TRBJ2-5, with 11 bases aligning to TRBD1. The V and J ends lost 6 bases and 6 bases, in that order; junction bases with no gene match: 6. This CDR3 has 14 amino acids. The CDR3 spells CASSQGTGGQTQYF. DNA for the CDR3: TGTGCCAGCAGCCAGGGGACAGGGGGGCAGACCCAGTACTTC.

This clonotype was recorded many times. The chain joins TRBV2 to TRBJ1-5, with D perhaps TRBD1 (6 bases). The CDR3 has 18 residues. Trimming took 6 bases from V and 0 from J, leaving 21 bases between them. Germline CDR1 SNHLY, CDR2 FYNNEI. The DNA of the CDR3 is TGTGCCAGCAGCCTCTCCCGACAGGCCTATAATAGCAATCAGCCCCAGCATTTT. Translated, it gives CASSLSRQAYNSNQPQHF. Filled out from reference TRBV2 and TRBJ1-5, the complete variable domain reads EPEVTQTPSHQVTQMGQEVILRCVPISNHLYFYWYRQILGQKVEFLVSFYNNEISEKSEIFDDQFSVERPDGSNFTLKIRSTKLEDSAMYFCASSLSRQAYNSNQPQHFGDGTRLSIL.

This clonotype was seen at least ten times. The DNA for the CDR3 is TGTGCCAGCAGCGCCAGCAGGGAGGTCTCTGGAAACACCATATATTTT. This sequence encodes CASSASREVSGNTIYF. This sequence joins TRBV7-2 and TRBJ1-3; TRBD1 might be the D (5 bases). Between the trimmed V and J ends, which lost 5 bases and 0 bases, there was a span of 14 bases. The CDR3 totals 16 residues. The V gene's germline CDR1 is SGHTA and CDR2 FQGNSA.

This clonotype was counted ten times or more. The chain combines TRBV18 with TRBJ2-3; D gene unclear. Between the trimmed V and J ends, which lost 0 bases and 2 bases, there was a span of 12 bases. This CDR3 is 16 amino acids long. Looked up from germline, CDR1 is KGHSH and CDR2 is LQKENI. CDR3 amino acids: CASSPPRQASTDTQYF. CDR3 nucleotide sequence: TGTGCCAGCTCACCACCTCGTCAGGCCTCCACAGATACGCAGTATTTT.

This clonotype occurred many times. CDR3 nucleotide sequence: TGTGCCAGCAGCCCCCGATTATCCTACGAGCAGTACTTC. Amino acids: CASSPRLSYEQYF. The chain combines TRBV14 with TRBJ2-7; D is unclear. The ends were cut back, 4 bases at V and 1 base at J, with 8 bases in the middle. There are 13 residues in the CDR3. The germline gives CDR1 SGHDN, CDR2 FVKESK. Full variable domain (remainder filled in from reference TRBV14 and TRBJ2-7): EAGVTQFPSHSVIEKGQTVTLRCDPISGHDNLYWYRRVMGKEIKFLLHFVKESKQDESGMPNNRFLAERTGGTYSTLKVQPAELEDSGVYFCASSPRLSYEQYFGPGTRLTVT.

This chain connects TRBV7-3 to TRBJ2-1; possible D gene TRBD2, 6 bases. Germline CDR1 is SGHTA and CDR2 is FQGTGA. The CDR3 is 14 amino acids. V gave up 5 bases and J gave up 5 bases, with 13 bases separating them. CDR3 residues: CASSLSGQDNEQFF. As DNA, the CDR3 is TGTGCCAGCAGCCTAAGCGGGCAAGACAATGAGCAGTTCTTC.

This clonotype occurred many times. One junction end disagrees with the germline gene, perhaps due to a read error. The J gene is TRBJ2-7, the V gene TRBV4-3, with D perhaps matching TRBD1 or TRBD2 (5 bases each). The germline V gene has CDR1 LGHNA and CDR2 YSLEER. The CDR3 extends over 14 amino acids. CDR3 residues: CASSHGAPSHEQYF. CDR3 DNA sequence: TGCGCCAGCAGCCACGGGGCCCCCTCCCACGAGCAGTACTTC.

This chain connects TRBV29-1 to TRBJ1-1; 7 nucleotides match TRBD1. CDR1 is SQVTM and CDR2 is ANQGSEA in the germline V gene. The J segment lost 7 bases and the V segment lost 7 bases, leaving 9 bases of the junction unmatched. The CDR3 length is 12 residues. The CDR3 region has the DNA TGCAGCGCGACGGTACAGGGGAATGAAGCTTTCTTT. Translating gives CSATVQGNEAFF.

This clonotype has ten or more counts. This rearrangement joins TRBV10-3 to TRBJ2-5; 12 nucleotides match TRBD1. Trimming cost V 4 bases and J 3 bases; bases outside gene matches: 6. The length of the CDR3 is 16 residues. The V gene's germline CDR1 is ENHRY and CDR2 SYGVKD. The CDR3 is CAISVRDRGREETQYF. The CDR3 DNA follows: TGTGCCATCAGTGTAAGGGACAGGGGGCGCGAAGAGACCCAGTACTTC.

This clonotype was counted ten times or more. The V call is TRBV18, the J call TRBJ1-1; 12 bases line up with TRBD1. This CDR3 has 15 residues. CDR1 and CDR2 (germline): KGHSH, LQKENI. V lost 3 bases to trimming and J lost 8 bases; unmatched junction nucleotides: 7. The CDR3 protein is CASSPGTGGPLEAFF. CDR3 coding DNA: TGTGCCAGCTCACCGGGGACAGGGGGCCCCCTAGAAGCTTTCTTT.

Only a few counts were recorded for this clonotype. A much larger clone differs by one base, so this may be a read error. The chain has TRBV29-1 and TRBJ1-1; 7 positions agree with TRBD1. CDR1 and CDR2 from the germline V gene are SQVTM and ANQGSEA. This CDR3 comprises 14 residues. After removal of 5 bases from V and 4 bases from J, the junction contained 10 bases not matched to a gene. CDR3 protein: CSVQPTGFSTEAFF. DNA of the CDR3: TGCAGCGTTCAACCGACAGGGTTTAGCACTGAAGCTTTCTTT.

This clonotype was observed a handful of times. J is TRBJ2-1 and V is TRBV6-2 or TRBV6-3; no clear D gene. The CDR3 is 12 residues long. Germline CDR1 reads MNHEY; CDR2 reads SVGEGT. The V gene lost 5 bases and the J gene lost 10 bases, with 12 bases spanning the gap. Here the CDR3 reads CASSHEPSEQFF. CDR3 DNA sequence: TGTGCCAGCAGTCACGAGCCCAGCGAGCAGTTCTTC.

This clonotype has at least ten counts. The chain is built from TRBV11-3 and TRBJ1-6; D not certain. V was pared by 6 bases and J by 4 bases, with 10 bases between. CDR1 and CDR2 from the germline V gene are SGHNT and YENEEA. CDR3 size: 14 residues. The CDR3 loop is CASRPSDYNSPLHF. Written as DNA, the CDR3 is TGTGCCAGCAGACCCAGTGATTATAATTCACCCCTCCACTTT.

The V call is TRBV29-1, the J call TRBJ1-5; unclear D gene. Between the trimmed V and J ends, which lost 5 bases and 0 bases, there was a span of 14 bases. The CDR3 is 15 amino acids. Germline V gives CDR1 SQVTM, CDR2 ANQGSEA. The CDR3 DNA reads as TGCAGCGTTTCCGGACCGGGGAATAGCAATCAGCCCCAGCATTTT. This codes for CSVSGPGNSNQPQHF.

This clonotype was picked up many times. CDR3: CASSTGYNSPLHF. The CDR3 DNA reads as TGTGCCTCCTCGACAGGGTATAATTCACCCCTCCACTTT. The chain has TRBV30 and TRBJ1-6; the match to TRBD1 covers 7 bases. This CDR3 is 13 amino acids long. CDR1 and CDR2 from the germline V gene are GTSNPN and SVGIG (reference sequence). Losses at the gene ends were 7 bases for V and 4 bases for J; bases not matched to a gene: 4.

At least ten counts were recorded for this clonotype. The gene calls are TRBV9 and TRBJ1-2; D is ambiguous. Trimming removed 7 bases at V and 8 bases at J, with 21 bases between. From germline, CDR1 is SGDLS and CDR2 YYNGEE. CDR3 size: 14 residues. The CDR3 coding sequence is TGTGCCAGCTCCGATCTACACAGTCTCGGAGGCTACACCTTC. Residues: CASSDLHSLGGYTF.

This clonotype occurred a few times. This chain links TRBV12-5 with TRBJ2-5; D not resolved. Germline lookup yields CDR1 LGHNT and CDR2 FRNRAP. V was pared by 4 bases and J by 2 bases, with 11 bases between. This CDR3 region has 14 residues. The CDR3 DNA follows: TGTGCTAGTGGTTCCCGCCCGTTACAAGAGACCCAGTACTTC. Translation: CASGSRPLQETQYF. The full variable domain, with the rest looked up from reference TRBV12-5 and TRBJ2-5, is DARVTQTPRHKVTEMGQEVTMRCQPILGHNTVFWYRQTMMQGLELLAYFRNRAPLDDSGMPKDRFSAEMPDATLATLKIQPSEPRDSAVYFCASGSRPLQETQYFGPGTRLLVL.

The sample holds many counts of this clonotype. V and J are TRBV3-1 and TRBJ2-5; no definite D call. This CDR3 region has 13 residues. Germline lookup yields CDR1 LGHDT and CDR2 YNNKEL (reference sequence). V was shortened by 4 bases and J by 1 base, with 7 bases between the two germline ends. The CDR3 loop reads CASSLPVQETQYF. CDR3 DNA: TGTGCCAGCAGCCTTCCGGTCCAAGAGACCCAGTACTTC.